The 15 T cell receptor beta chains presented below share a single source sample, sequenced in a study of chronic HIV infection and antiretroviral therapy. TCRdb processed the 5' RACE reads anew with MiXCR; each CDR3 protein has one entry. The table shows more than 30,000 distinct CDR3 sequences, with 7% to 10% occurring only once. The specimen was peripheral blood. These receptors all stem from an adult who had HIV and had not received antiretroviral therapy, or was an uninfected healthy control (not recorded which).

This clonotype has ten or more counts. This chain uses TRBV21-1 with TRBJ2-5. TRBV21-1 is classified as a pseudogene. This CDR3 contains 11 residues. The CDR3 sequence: CASSIEETQYF. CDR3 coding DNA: TGTGCCAGCAGCATAGAAGAGACCCAGTACTTC.

The CDR3 sequence is CASSEDGGDQETQYF. The CDR3 DNA sequence: TGTGCCAGCAGTGAAGACGGAGGAGACCAAGAGACCCAGTACTTC. The chain joins TRBV2 to TRBJ2-5; TRBD2 is a possible D gene (5 bases). Germline loops: CDR1 SNHLY, CDR2 FYNNEI. CDR3 length: 15 residues. V lost 1 base to trimming and J lost 0 bases, with 9 bases between them.

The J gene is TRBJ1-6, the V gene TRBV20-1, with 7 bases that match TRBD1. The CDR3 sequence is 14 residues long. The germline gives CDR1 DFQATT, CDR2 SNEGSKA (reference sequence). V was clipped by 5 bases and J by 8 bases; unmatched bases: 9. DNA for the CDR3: TGCAGTGCTTCACCCGACAGGGCGGATTCACCCCTCCACTTT. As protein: CSASPDRADSPLHF.

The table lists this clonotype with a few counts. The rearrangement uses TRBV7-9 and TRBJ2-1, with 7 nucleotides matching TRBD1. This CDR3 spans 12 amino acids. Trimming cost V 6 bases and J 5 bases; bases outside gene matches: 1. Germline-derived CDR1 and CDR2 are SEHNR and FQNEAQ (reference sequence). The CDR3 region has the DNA TGTGCCAGCAGGGGACAGAACAATGAGCAGTTCTTC. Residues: CASRGQNNEQFF.

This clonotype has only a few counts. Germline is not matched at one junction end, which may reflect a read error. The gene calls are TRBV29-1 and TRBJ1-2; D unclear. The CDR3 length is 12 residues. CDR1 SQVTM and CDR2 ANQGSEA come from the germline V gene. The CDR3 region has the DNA TGCAGCGGATTGTGGGGAGGTGATGGCGACACCTTC. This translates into CSGLWGGDGDTF.

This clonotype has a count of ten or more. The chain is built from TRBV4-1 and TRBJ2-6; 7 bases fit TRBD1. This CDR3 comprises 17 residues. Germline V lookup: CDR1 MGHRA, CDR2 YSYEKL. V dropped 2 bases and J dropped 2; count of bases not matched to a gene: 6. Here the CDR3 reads CASSQPTTGAGANVLTF. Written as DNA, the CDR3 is TGCGCCAGCAGCCAACCAACAACAGGGGCTGGGGCCAACGTCCTGACTTTC.

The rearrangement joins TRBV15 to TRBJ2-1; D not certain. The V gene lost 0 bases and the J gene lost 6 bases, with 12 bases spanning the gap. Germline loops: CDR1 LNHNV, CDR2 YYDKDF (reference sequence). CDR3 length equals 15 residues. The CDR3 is CATSRDPRTGNEQFF. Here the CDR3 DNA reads TGTGCCACCAGCAGAGATCCCCGGACGGGCAATGAGCAGTTCTTC. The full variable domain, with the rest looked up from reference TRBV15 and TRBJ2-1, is DAMVIQNPRYQVTQFGKPVTLSCSQTLNHNVMYWYQQKSSQAPKLLFHYYDKDFNNEADTPDNFQSRRPNTSFCFLDIRSPGLGDTAMYLCATSRDPRTGNEQFFGPGTRLTVL.

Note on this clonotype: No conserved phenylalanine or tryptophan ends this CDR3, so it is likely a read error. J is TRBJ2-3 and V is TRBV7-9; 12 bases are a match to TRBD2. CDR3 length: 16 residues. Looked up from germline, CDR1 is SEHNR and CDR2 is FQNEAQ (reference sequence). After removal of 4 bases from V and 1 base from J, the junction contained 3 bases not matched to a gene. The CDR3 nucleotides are TGTGCCAGCAGCTACGGACTAGCGGGACGCACAGATACGCAGTATTTG. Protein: CASSYGLAGRTDTQYL.

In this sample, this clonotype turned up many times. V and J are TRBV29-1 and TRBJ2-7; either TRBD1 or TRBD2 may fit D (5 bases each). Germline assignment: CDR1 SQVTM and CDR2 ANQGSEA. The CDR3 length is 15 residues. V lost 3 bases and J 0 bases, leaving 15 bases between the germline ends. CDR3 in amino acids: CSVEVGAGSSYEQYF. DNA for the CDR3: TGCAGCGTTGAGGTAGGGGCAGGGAGCTCCTACGAGCAGTACTTC.

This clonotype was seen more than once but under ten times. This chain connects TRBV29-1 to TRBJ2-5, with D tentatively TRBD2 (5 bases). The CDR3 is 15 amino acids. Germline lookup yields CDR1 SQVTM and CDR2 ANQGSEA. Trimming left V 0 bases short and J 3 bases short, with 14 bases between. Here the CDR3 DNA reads TGCAGCGTTGAAGATCAAGCGGCTCCAGAAGAGACCCAGTACTTC. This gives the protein CSVEDQAAPEETQYF.

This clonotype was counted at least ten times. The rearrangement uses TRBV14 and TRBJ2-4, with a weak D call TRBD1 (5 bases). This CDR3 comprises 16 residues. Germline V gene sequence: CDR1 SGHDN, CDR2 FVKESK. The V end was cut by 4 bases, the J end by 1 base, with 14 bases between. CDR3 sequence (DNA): TGTGCCAGCAGCCCATGGTCCAAGGGGGCCAAAAACATTCAGTACTTC. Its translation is CASSPWSKGAKNIQYF.

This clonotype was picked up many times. The CDR3 spells CASSSRPNTEAFF. Here the CDR3 DNA reads TGTGCCAGCAGCTCACGGCCGAACACTGAAGCTTTCTTT. The V and J genes are TRBV7-2 and TRBJ1-1; no clear D. V lost 4 bases, J lost 1 base, and 7 bases lay in between. The germline V gene encodes CDR1 SGHTA and CDR2 FQGNSA. The CDR3 is made up of 13 amino acids.

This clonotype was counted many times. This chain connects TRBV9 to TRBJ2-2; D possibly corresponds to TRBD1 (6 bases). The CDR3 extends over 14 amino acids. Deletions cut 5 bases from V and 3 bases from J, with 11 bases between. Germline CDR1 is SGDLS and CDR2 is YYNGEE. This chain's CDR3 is CASSEQGYTGELFF. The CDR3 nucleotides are TGTGCCAGCAGTGAACAGGGTTACACCGGGGAGCTGTTTTTT.

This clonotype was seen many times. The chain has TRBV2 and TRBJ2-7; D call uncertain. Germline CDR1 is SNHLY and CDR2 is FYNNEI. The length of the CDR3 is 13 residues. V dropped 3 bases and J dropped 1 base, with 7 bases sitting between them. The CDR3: CASSETQSYEQYF. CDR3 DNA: TGTGCCAGCAGTGAGACTCAATCCTACGAGCAGTACTTC.

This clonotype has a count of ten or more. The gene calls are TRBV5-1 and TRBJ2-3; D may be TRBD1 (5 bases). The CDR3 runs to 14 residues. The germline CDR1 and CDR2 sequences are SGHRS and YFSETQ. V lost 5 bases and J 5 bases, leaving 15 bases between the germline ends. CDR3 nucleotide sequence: TGCGCCAGCAGTTCCAGACAGCAGGAAGATACGCAGTATTTT. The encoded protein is CASSSRQQEDTQYF.